This T cell receptor (beta chain) comes out of a study of blood T cell repertoires in COVID-19 (dated by TCRdb to 2020 to 2021). For the wider study: Samples covering the acute and convalescent phases of COVID-19 were provided by collaborators in the United States, Italy and Spain. The prospective study material was composed of cDNA or gDNA derived from T cells, B-cell-depleted T cells, or PBMCs. Deeply sampled blood TCRbeta repertoires from subjects exposed to, actively infected with, or recovered from COVID-19 were included in the dataset. The repertoires were released in a freely available public database meant as a resource for research on the immune response to SARS-CoV-2. Samples were obtained from the ongoing ImmuneRACE study (first 160 participants) and from some 1,300 subjects provided by 6 global collaborators. Sample metadata almost always included a de-identified subject ID, COVID-19 status, age in years and sex. Where available, HLA class I and class II types were obtained from metadata supplied by the sample provider rather than from assay-based typing. Overall results and qualifications from the work: How much clinical and demographic metadata was included differed by source and by participant, and the metadata was provided uncurated.

Reading from cysteine to phenylalanine, the CDR3 counts 14 amino acids. Solely the CDR3 DNA is kept, with 42 bases framed from the first base. Trimming at the junction amounts to 3 bases on V and 3 bases on J, and the germline ends lie 8 bases apart. The germline V gene specifies SGHNT as CDR1 and YENEEA as CDR2. A note on this clone: Its recognized antigen is unknown. One base away there is no much larger clone; base qualities are not given.

Participants in the prospective study were aged about 18 to 95 years, lived in under 30 United States geographic areas, and enrolled through a virtual design. To assign participants to cohorts, the prospective study relied on clinical history that participants themselves reported in a screening survey and a study questionnaire. Exposed participants had been in contact, within 2 weeks of entering the study, with a person who had a PCR-confirmed or clinician-diagnosed case of COVID-19. Mobile phlebotomists in the prospective study collected whole blood, serum and a nasopharyngeal or oropharyngeal swab from every participant. Prospective study participants could optionally give additional blood draws and questionnaires over an approximately 2-month period. Prospective study blood samples were shipped either frozen or at room temperature before DNA extraction. TCRbeta CDR3 regions were amplified from genomic DNA by means of the immunoSEQ Assay, a bias-controlled multiplex PCR. In the source study's methods: Nucleated cell counts per sample were estimated from amplification of reference gene primers within the assay. Sequence reads were collapsed and filtered to measure the absolute abundance of every unique TCRbeta CDR3 rearrangement. For each sample, productive Simpson clonality was calculated by taking the square root of Simpson's diversity index across productive rearrangements. Drawn from immuneACCESS, this table holds only the in-frame rearrangements with V and J called that TCRdb kept. Clones are partly lost; checked studies trace under half to an unresolved V gene and leave the rest unexplained. That table furnishes V, J and clone size, whereas the DNA furnished D and trimming. Present in this sample are about 220,000 clones, 85% to 90% of which were seen just once. The ten largest clones represent approximately 15% of the sample.

Material: PBMCs or T cells enriched from blood (not recorded which). This clonotype was obtained from a man aged 30-40 years who had been exposed to COVID-19. Recombination connected TRBV11-3 to TRBJ2-2; the best D guess is TRBD2, with 6 bases matching. The sequence in DNA is TGTGCCAGCAGCTTCGGGGGAGACACCGGGGAGCTGTTTTTT. The resulting protein is CASSFGGDTGELFF.